A single sample gave rise to the 9 T cell receptor beta chains below, sequenced in a study of CD8+CD57+ T cells in acquired aplastic anemia. Profiles of TCR beta VDJ and CDR3 were generated from a genomic DNA template. MiXCR, run by TCRdb on the reads, gives a single entry per CDR3 protein. The sample shows some 170,000 distinct CDR3 sequences, less than 65% of them seen only once. Patients chosen for sequencing had shown CD8+CD57+ cell expansion by flow cytometry. The sample comprised sorted CD4+, CD8+, or CD8+CD57+ T cells (not recorded which) from PBMCs. Receptors originate from a human donor with aplastic anemia.

This clonotype was counted between two and nine times. This sequence joins TRBV5-8 and TRBJ2-3, with D unresolved. Germline CDR1 SGHTS, CDR2 YDEGEE. The CDR3 spans 13 residues. Trimming removed 0 bases from V and 3 bases from J, with 5 bases in between. The chain's CDR3 is CASSLAATDTQYF. The CDR3 bases are TGTGCCAGCAGCTTGGCTGCTACAGATACGCAGTATTTT. Based on the CDR3 plus reference TRBV5-8 and TRBJ2-3, the full variable domain is EAGVTQSPTHLIKTRGQQATLRCSPISGHTSVYWYQQALGLGLQFLLWYDEGEERNRGNFPPRFSGRQFPNYSSELNVNALELEDSALYLCASSLAATDTQYFGPGTRLTVL.

The chain has TRBV20-1 and TRBJ1-2; 9 bases agree with TRBD1. V trimming: 1 base; J trimming: 2 bases; junction bases outside the gene matches: 2. The CDR3 spans 14 residues. Germline V lookup: CDR1 DFQATT, CDR2 SNEGSKA (reference sequence). The CDR3 protein is CSARGGQGNYGYTF. CDR3 coding DNA: TGCAGTGCTAGAGGGGGACAGGGAAACTATGGCTACACCTTC.

V is TRBV19 and J is TRBJ2-1; D is tentatively TRBD1 or TRBD2 (6 bases each). Germline V gives CDR1 LNHDA, CDR2 SQIVND (reference sequence). Between the trimmed V and J ends, which lost 3 bases and 10 bases, there was a span of 19 bases. This CDR3 spans 15 amino acids. The DNA for the CDR3 is TGTGCCAGTAGTATGCGGGGTGAACAGGGACAAGAGCAGTTCTTC. The encoded protein is CASSMRGEQGQEQFF.

Concerning this clonotype: A much bigger clone sits one base away, suggesting this may be a read error. The chain employs TRBV6-1 and TRBJ1-1, with a weak D call TRBD1 (6 bases). The V end lost 4 bases, the J end lost 3 bases, and 15 bases lay between the germline ends. The CDR3 totals 15 residues. The germline V gene has CDR1 MNHNS and CDR2 SASEGT. CDR3 sequence (DNA): TGTGCCAGCAGTGGCCGAATGGCAGGGGACACTGAAGCTTTCTTT. Its protein is CASSGRMAGDTEAFF.

V and J are TRBV29-1 and TRBJ2-7; D is uncertain. Trimming cost V 1 base and J 7 bases, with 11 bases left between them. CDR1 and CDR2 (germline): SQVTM, ANQGSEA. The CDR3 extends over 12 amino acids. The CDR3 sequence: CSVEGLTLEQYF. In DNA form, the CDR3 reads TGCAGCGTTGAAGGCCTGACCCTGGAGCAGTACTTC.

Details on this clonotype: This may be a read error, as it is one base from a much larger clone. The chain combines TRBV12-3 or TRBV12-4 with TRBJ2-1; 13 nucleotides align to TRBD2. After removal of 5 bases from V and 13 bases from J, the junction contained 11 bases not matched to a gene. There are 15 residues in the CDR3. The CDR3 nucleotides are TGTGCCAGCAGTCTTACTAGCGGGGGGGGGCCCTTACAGTTCTTC. Its protein product is CASSLTSGGGPLQFF.

The chain uses TRBV5-1 and TRBJ2-7, with D hard to call. Trimming removed 2 bases from V and 5 bases from J, with 11 bases in between. Germline loops: CDR1 SGHRS, CDR2 YFSETQ. The CDR3 spans 13 residues. CDR3 protein: CASSFGSANEQYF. As DNA, the CDR3 is TGCGCCAGCAGCTTCGGGTCGGCGAACGAGCAGTACTTC. The full variable domain, its missing parts supplied by reference TRBV5-1 and TRBJ2-7, is KAGVTQTPRYLIKTRGQQVTLSCSPISGHRSVSWYQQTPGQGLQFLFEYFSETQRNKGNFPGRFSGRQFSNSRSEMNVSTLELGDSALYLCASSFGSANEQYFGPGTRLTVT.

V and J are TRBV27 and TRBJ2-7; D is undetermined. Germline V lookup: CDR1 MNHEY, CDR2 SMNVEV (reference sequence). V was trimmed by 1 base and J by 4 bases, leaving 11 bases between them. The CDR3 spans 14 residues. CDR3 in DNA: TGTGCCAGCAGTTTATACGCACAGTCTTACGAGCAGTACTTC. Residues: CASSLYAQSYEQYF.

The chain uses TRBV29-1 and TRBJ1-1; a weak D match, TRBD1 (5 bases). The CDR3 loop spans 13 amino acids. Germline CDR1 SQVTM, CDR2 ANQGSEA. V was shortened by 0 bases and J by 6 bases, with 11 bases between the two germline ends. The CDR3 coding sequence is TGCAGCGTTGAAGACTCCCGGGGGTCTGAAGCTTTCTTT. As protein: CSVEDSRGSEAFF.